This T cell receptor beta chain originates from a study of STAT5B mutations in CD4+ large granular lymphocyte leukemia. Here immunoSEQ multiplex PCR was the method, and the copy in TCRdb shows in-frame clones only, minus some. The sample holds about 31,000 clones, about 70% seen once. This CDR3 has 15 residues. Germline lookup yields CDR1 SGDLS and CDR2 YYNGEE. The V gene lost 3 bases and the J gene lost 2 bases, with 13 bases spanning the gap. The rearrangement links TRBV9 to TRBJ2-3, with a possible D match to TRBD2 (6 bases). The source is a human donor in good health. Specimen: CD4+ T cells from blood buffy coats. The CDR3 DNA follows: TGTGCCAGCAGCGGGCGGGGAGAACCCACAGATACGCAGTATTTT. This translates into CASSGRGEPTDTQYF.